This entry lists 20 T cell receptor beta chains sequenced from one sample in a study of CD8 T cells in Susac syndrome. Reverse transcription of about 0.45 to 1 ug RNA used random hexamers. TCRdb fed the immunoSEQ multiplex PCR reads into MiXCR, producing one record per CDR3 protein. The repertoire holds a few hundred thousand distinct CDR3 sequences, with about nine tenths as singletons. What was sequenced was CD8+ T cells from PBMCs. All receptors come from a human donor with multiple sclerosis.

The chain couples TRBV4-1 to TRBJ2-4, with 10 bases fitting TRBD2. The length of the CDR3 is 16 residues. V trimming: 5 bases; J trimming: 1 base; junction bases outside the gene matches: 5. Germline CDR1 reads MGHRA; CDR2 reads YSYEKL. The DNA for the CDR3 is TGCGCCAGCAGCTGGATTAGCGGGGGGGCCAAAAACATTCAGTACTTC. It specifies CASSWISGGAKNIQYF.

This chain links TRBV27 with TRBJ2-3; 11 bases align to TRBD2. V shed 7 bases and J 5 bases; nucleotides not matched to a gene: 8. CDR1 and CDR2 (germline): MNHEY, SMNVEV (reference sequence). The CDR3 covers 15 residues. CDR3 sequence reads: CASTIAGGPGDTQYF. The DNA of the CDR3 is TGTGCCAGCACCATAGCGGGAGGGCCTGGAGATACGCAGTATTTT.

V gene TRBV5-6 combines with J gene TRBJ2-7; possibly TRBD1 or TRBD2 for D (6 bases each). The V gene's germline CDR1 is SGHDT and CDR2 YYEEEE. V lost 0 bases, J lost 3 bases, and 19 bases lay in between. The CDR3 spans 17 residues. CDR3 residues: CASSLDGGGITRYEQYF. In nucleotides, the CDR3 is TGTGCCAGCAGCTTGGATGGAGGGGGGATCACGCGCTACGAGCAGTACTTC.

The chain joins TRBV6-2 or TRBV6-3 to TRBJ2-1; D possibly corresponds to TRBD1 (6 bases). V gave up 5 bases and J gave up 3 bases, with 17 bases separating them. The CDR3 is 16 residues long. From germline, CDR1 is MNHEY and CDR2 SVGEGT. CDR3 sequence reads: CASSPGDGTYYNEQFF. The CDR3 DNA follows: TGTGCCAGCAGTCCTGGCGACGGGACATACTACAATGAGCAGTTCTTC.

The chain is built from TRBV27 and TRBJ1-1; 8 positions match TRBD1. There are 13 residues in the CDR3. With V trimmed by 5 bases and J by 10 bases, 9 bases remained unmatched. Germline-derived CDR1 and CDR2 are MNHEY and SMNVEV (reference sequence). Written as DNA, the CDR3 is TGTGCCAGCAGTCCCTCAACCAGGGGGCCAGCTTTCTTT. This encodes CASSPSTRGPAFF.

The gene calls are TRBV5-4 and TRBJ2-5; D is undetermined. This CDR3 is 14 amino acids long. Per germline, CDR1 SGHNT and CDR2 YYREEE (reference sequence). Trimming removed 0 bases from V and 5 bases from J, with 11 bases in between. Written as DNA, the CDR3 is TGTGCCAGCAGCTTGGAGTCGGGTGGTGAGACCCAGTACTTC. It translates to CASSLESGGETQYF.

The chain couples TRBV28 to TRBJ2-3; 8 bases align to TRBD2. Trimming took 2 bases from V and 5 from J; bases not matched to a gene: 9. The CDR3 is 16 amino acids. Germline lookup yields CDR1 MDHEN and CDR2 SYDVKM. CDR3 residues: CASSLGGGWARDTQYF. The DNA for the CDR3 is TGTGCCAGCAGTTTAGGCGGGGGGTGGGCTAGAGATACGCAGTATTTT. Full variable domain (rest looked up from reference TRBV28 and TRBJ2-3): DVKVTQSSRYLVKRTGEKVFLECVQDMDHENMFWYRQDPGLGLRLIYFSYDVKMKEKGDIPEGYSVSREKKERFSLILESASTNQTSMYLCASSLGGGWARDTQYFGPGTRLTVL.

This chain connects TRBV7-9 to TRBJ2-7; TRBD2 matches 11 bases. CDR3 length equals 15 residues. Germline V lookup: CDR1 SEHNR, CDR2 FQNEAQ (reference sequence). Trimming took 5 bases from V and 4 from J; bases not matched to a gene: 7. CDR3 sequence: CASSTSGSGSYEQYF. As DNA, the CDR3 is TGTGCCAGCAGCACTAGCGGGAGTGGGTCTTACGAGCAGTACTTC.

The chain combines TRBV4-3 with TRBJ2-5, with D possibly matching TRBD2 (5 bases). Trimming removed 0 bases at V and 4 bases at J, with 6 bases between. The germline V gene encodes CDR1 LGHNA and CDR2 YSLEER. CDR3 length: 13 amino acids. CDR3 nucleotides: TGCGCCAGCAGCCAAGATCGGGGAGAGACCCAGTACTTC. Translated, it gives CASSQDRGETQYF.

The CDR3 DNA sequence: TGTGCCACCTCGCCCACTAGCGGCTCCTACAATGAGCAGTTCTTC. Amino acids: CATSPTSGSYNEQFF. This chain joins TRBV19 and TRBJ2-1, with TRBD2 matching 8 bases. V dropped 10 bases and J dropped 0; count of bases not matched to a gene: 8. The CDR3 contains 15 residues. Germline loops: CDR1 LNHDA, CDR2 SQIVND (reference sequence).

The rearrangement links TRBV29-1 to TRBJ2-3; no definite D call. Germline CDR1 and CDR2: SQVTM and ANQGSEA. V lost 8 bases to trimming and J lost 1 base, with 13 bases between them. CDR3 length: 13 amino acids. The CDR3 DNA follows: TGCAGCACACCGGGCCCCCGCACAGATACGCAGTATTTT. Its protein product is CSTPGPRTDTQYF.

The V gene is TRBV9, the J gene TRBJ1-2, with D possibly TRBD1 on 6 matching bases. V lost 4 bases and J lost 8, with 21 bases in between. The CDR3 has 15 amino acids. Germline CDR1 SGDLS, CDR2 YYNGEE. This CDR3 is CASSPSGQPHRGYTF. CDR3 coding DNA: TGTGCCAGCAGCCCGAGCGGACAGCCGCATAGGGGCTACACCTTC.

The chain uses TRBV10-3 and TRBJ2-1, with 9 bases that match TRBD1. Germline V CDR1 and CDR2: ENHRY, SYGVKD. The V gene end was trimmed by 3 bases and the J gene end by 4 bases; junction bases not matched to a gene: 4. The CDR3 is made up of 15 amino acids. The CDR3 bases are TGTGCCATCAGTGACGGGACAGGGTCATACAATGAGCAGTTCTTC. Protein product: CAISDGTGSYNEQFF.

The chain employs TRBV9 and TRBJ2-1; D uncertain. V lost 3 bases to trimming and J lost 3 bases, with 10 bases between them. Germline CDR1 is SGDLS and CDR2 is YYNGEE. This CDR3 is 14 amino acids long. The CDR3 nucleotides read TGTGCCAGCAGCGACAGTGAAGTCTACAATGAGCAGTTCTTC. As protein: CASSDSEVYNEQFF.

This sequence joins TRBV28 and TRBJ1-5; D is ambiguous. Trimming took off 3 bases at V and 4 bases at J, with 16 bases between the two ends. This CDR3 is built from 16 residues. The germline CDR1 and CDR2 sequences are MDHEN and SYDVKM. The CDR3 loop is CASSLSTGIQNQPQHF. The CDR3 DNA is TGTGCCAGCAGTTTGTCTACCGGGATACAAAATCAGCCCCAGCATTTT.

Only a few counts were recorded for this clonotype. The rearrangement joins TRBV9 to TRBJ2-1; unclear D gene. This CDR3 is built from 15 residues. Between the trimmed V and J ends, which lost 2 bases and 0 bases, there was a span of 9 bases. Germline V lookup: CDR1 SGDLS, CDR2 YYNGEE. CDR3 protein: CASSVVGSSYNEQFF. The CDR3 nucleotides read TGTGCCAGCAGCGTCGTCGGCAGCTCCTACAATGAGCAGTTCTTC.

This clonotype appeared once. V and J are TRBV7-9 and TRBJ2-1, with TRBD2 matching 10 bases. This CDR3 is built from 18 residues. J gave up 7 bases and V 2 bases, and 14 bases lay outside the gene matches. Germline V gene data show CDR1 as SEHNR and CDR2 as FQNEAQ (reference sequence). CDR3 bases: TGTGCCAGCAGCTTAAACCCCCGGGGTTCTAGCGGGAGTAATGAGCAGTTCTTC. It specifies CASSLNPRGSSGSNEQFF.

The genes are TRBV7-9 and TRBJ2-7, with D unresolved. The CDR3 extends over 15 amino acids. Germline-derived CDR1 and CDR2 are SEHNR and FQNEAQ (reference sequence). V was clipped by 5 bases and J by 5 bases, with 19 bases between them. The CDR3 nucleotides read TGTGCCAGCAGCCCGACCTCCTCTGGGTGGCACGAGCAGTACTTC. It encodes CASSPTSSGWHEQYF. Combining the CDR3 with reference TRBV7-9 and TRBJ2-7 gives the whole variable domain DTGVSQNPRHKITKRGQNVTFRCDPISEHNRLYWYRQTLGQGPEFLTYFQNEAQLEKSRLLSDRFSAERPKGSFSTLEIQRTEQGDSAMYLCASSPTSSGWHEQYFGPGTRLTVT.

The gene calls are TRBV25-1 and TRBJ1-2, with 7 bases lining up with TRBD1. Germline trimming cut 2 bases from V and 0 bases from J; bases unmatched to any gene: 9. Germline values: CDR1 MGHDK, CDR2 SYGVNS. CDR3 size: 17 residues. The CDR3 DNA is TGTGCCAGCAGTGAAAACATCGGGACAGCCCCTAACTATGGCTACACCTTC. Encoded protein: CASSENIGTAPNYGYTF.

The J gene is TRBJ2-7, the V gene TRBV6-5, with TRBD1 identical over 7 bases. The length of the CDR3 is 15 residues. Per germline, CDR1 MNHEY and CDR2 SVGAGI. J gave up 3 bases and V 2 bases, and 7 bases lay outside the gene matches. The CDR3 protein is CASSYADREGYEQYF. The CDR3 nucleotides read TGTGCCAGCAGTTACGCCGACAGGGAAGGCTACGAGCAGTACTTC.